Listed below are T cell receptor beta chains from one sample, sequenced in a study of blood T cell repertoires in COVID-19. Only in-frame clones appear in the TCRdb table, and some are missing; sequencing was by immunoSEQ multiplex PCR. Of roughly 79,000 clones in the sample, roughly 89% were seen once. Sequences were obtained from peripheral blood. Every receptor here comes from a man aged 45-60 years with active COVID-19. The CDR3 runs from the conserved cysteine through the conserved F or W. The D gene is left open where the match is weak. The size of a clone is reported for some rows only, either as once, few or many, or as a class for expanded clones.

v_gene	d_gene	len	abundance	j_gene	CDR3aa	CDR3nt
TRBV5-1	-	14	-	TRBJ1-5	CASSLAGPNQPQHF	TGCGCCAGCAGCTTGGCGGGTCCCAATCAGCCCCAGCATTTT
TRBV24-1	TRBD1	15	-	TRBJ2-1	CATSKGQGEENEQFF	TGTGCCACCAGTAAGGGACAGGGGGAAGAGAATGAGCAGTTCTTC
TRBV28	-	12	-	TRBJ1-1	CASSPGGGPAFF	TGTGCCAGCAGCCCCGGCGGGGGGCCCGCTTTCTTT
TRBV5-4	TRBD1	15	-	TRBJ1-2	CASSLNRDSLYGYTF	TGTGCCAGCAGCTTGAACCGGGACAGCCTCTATGGCTACACCTTC
TRBV29-1	-	13	-	TRBJ1-1	CSVVENMNTEAFF	TGCAGCGTTGTGGAGAACATGAACACTGAAGCTTTCTTT
TRBV28	-	22	-	TRBJ2-2	CASSYPKGGFGLEGVGTGELFF	TGTGCCAGCAGTTACCCTAAAGGAGGGTTCGGCCTAGAAGGAGTGGGGACCGGGGAGCTGTTTTTT
TRBV7-6	-	16	-	TRBJ2-3	CASSLSAQVFADTQYF	TGTGCCAGCAGCTTAAGTGCACAGGTCTTTGCAGATACGCAGTATTTT
TRBV28	TRBD1	15	-	TRBJ2-7	CASSKLQGSSYEQYF	TGTGCCAGCAGTAAACTACAGGGGTCCTCCTACGAGCAGTACTTC
TRBV18	TRBD1	15	few	TRBJ2-7	CASSPQTGASYEQYF	TGTGCCAGCTCACCCCAGACAGGGGCCTCCTACGAGCAGTACTTC
TRBV5-1	-	15	-	TRBJ2-5	CASSSSSGNQETQYF	TGCGCCAGCAGCTCATCCTCGGGGAACCAAGAGACCCAGTACTTC
TRBV2	-	15	once	TRBJ1-1	CASKFFSQGNTEAFF	TGTGCCAGCAAGTTCTTTAGTCAGGGGAACACTGAAGCTTTCTTT
TRBV5-1	-	15	-	TRBJ1-1	CASSWGPTENTEAFF	TGCGCCAGCAGCTGGGGGCCGACGGAGAACACTGAAGCTTTCTTT
TRBV15	-	14	-	TRBJ2-7	CATSRDTDSYEQYF	TGTGCCACCAGCAGAGATACAGATTCCTACGAGCAGTACTTC
TRBV18	TRBD1	16	-	TRBJ1-3	CASSSGTGGSGNTIYF	TGTGCCAGCTCGTCCGGGACAGGGGGCTCTGGAAACACCATATATTTT